The following is a T cell receptor (beta chain) sequence with its context. V lost 3 bases and J lost 2, with 8 bases in between. The CDR3 loop spans 13 amino acids. From germline, CDR1 is MGHRA and CDR2 YSYEKL. This record belongs to a study of T-cell memory formation after mild COVID-19. One entry per CDR3 protein, called by TCRdb with MiXCR from the 5' RACE reads. The table includes 70,000 to 100,000 distinct CDR3 sequences, about an eighth detected once. Sequenced: PBMCs or a T cell subset sorted from them (not recorded which). The receptor was isolated from an adult woman who had mild COVID-19 (a few samples of this study predate the infection). Cell type and time point are not known. This chain links TRBV4-1 with TRBJ2-7; TRBD1 or TRBD2 may be the D gene (5 bases each). The CDR3 reads CASSQGPPYEQYF. DNA for the CDR3: TGCGCCAGCAGCCAGGGACCGCCCTACGAGCAGTACTTC.